The 22 T cell receptor beta chains listed next were all sequenced from one sample in a study of T cells in tuberculosis. The method was immunoSEQ multiplex PCR; TCRdb's version includes in-frame clones alone and lacks a portion of them. The sample has around 40,000 clones; 94% are singletons. Time point in this sample: new active TB diagnosis, blood taken before or within 7 days of starting treatment. The input for sequencing was PBMCs, taken at tuberculosis diagnosis. The receptors were sampled from an adult with tuberculosis.

The chain recombines TRBV15 with TRBJ2-7; D is unclear. Trimming stripped 0 bases from V and 6 bases from J, with 9 bases between. This CDR3 spans 13 amino acids. Germline V CDR1 and CDR2: LNHNV, YYDKDF (reference sequence). The CDR3 here is CATSREPTREQYF. The DNA for the CDR3 is TGTGCCACCAGCAGAGAGCCCACGCGCGAGCAGTACTTC.

The V call is TRBV7-8, the J call TRBJ2-7; D is perhaps TRBD2 (5 bases). This CDR3 has 13 residues. Germline-derived CDR1 and CDR2 are SGHVS and FQNEAQ. V dropped 5 bases and J dropped 2 bases, with 10 bases sitting between them. Here the CDR3 reads CASSPGVAYEQYF. The CDR3 DNA is TGTGCCAGCAGCCCCGGGGTGGCCTACGAGCAGTACTTC.

The rearrangement joins TRBV5-1 to TRBJ1-1; 7 bases are a match to TRBD1. V shed 3 bases, J shed 5 bases, and the junction held 7 bases outside the gene matches. The CDR3 extends over 14 amino acids. Germline lookup yields CDR1 SGHRS and CDR2 YFSETQ. CDR3 in amino acids: CASSWEDRETEAFF. The CDR3 nucleotides are TGCGCCAGCAGCTGGGAAGACAGGGAGACTGAAGCTTTCTTT.

The chain combines TRBV27 with TRBJ1-2; TRBD1 matches at 8 bases. Trimming removed 5 bases from V and 4 bases from J; junction bases left unmatched: 15. The CDR3 contains 17 residues. In germline, CDR1 is MNHEY, CDR2 SMNVEV (reference sequence). The CDR3 loop is CASSGGQGVNRVYGYTF. The CDR3 nucleotides are TGTGCCAGCAGTGGAGGACAGGGTGTTAATAGGGTCTATGGCTACACCTTC.

The V call is TRBV30, the J call TRBJ1-1; D ambiguous. Per the germline V gene, CDR1 is GTSNPN and CDR2 is SVGIG (reference sequence). V lost 8 bases to trimming and J lost 7 bases, with 29 bases between them. There are 16 residues in the CDR3. The CDR3 bases are TGTGCCGCCCAGCCCTCAAGACGTCTAGTCGTCAATGAAGCTTTCTTT. It yields the protein CAAQPSRRLVVNEAFF.

The V and J genes are TRBV12-5 and TRBJ1-2, with 12 positions matching TRBD1. V gave up 4 bases and J gave up 5 bases; unmatched junction bases: 5. There are 15 residues in the CDR3. The V gene's germline CDR1 is LGHNT and CDR2 FRNRAP. The CDR3 bases are TGTGCTAGTGGTTCGGGGGACAGGGGGCTTTATGGCTACACCTTC. This gives the protein CASGSGDRGLYGYTF.

The rearrangement uses TRBV4-1 and TRBJ2-3; D ambiguous. Deletions cut 4 bases from V and 5 bases from J, with 13 bases between. This CDR3 region has 14 residues. Germline lookup yields CDR1 MGHRA and CDR2 YSYEKL. The DNA for the CDR3 is TGCGCCAGCAGCCCGGCCCCGACTGGAGATACGCAGTATTTT. As protein: CASSPAPTGDTQYF.

V usage is TRBV5-1 and J usage is TRBJ1-3; TRBD1 aligns across 7 bases. The CDR3 loop spans 17 amino acids. The germline V gene encodes CDR1 SGHRS and CDR2 YFSETQ. Losses at the gene ends were 0 bases for V and 0 bases for J; bases not matched to a gene: 6. Written as DNA, the CDR3 is TGCGCCAGCAGCTTGGATATAGGGGGCAACTCTGGAAACACCATATATTTT. It encodes CASSLDIGGNSGNTIYF.

The chain has TRBV7-7 and TRBJ1-1; a possible D gene is TRBD1 (5 bases). Trimming took 4 bases from V and 0 from J, leaving 6 bases between them. This CDR3 has 13 residues. Germline values: CDR1 SSHAT, CDR2 FNYEAQ (reference sequence). The CDR3 region has the DNA TGTGCCAGCAGCTCGACAGTGAACACTGAAGCTTTCTTT. This sequence encodes CASSSTVNTEAFF. Looking up the rest from reference TRBV7-7 and TRBJ1-1 gives the full variable domain: GAGVSQSPRYKVTKRGQDVTLRCDPISSHATLYWYQQALGQGPEFLTYFNYEAQPDKSGLPSDRFSAERPEGSISTLTIQRTEQRDSAMYRCASSSTVNTEAFFGQGTRLTVV.

V and J are TRBV9 and TRBJ2-2; D possibly corresponds to TRBD1 (6 bases). V was clipped by 4 bases and J by 1 base, with 8 bases between them. The germline V gene has CDR1 SGDLS and CDR2 YYNGEE. This CDR3 comprises 14 residues. The CDR3 nucleotides read TGTGCCAGCAGCAACAGGGTGAACACCGGGGAGCTGTTTTTT. Translating it yields CASSNRVNTGELFF.

This sequence joins TRBV29-1 and TRBJ1-1; 7 bases line up with TRBD1. Germline CDR1 and CDR2: SQVTM and ANQGSEA. This CDR3 spans 12 amino acids. Losses at the gene ends were 7 bases for V and 0 bases for J; bases not matched to a gene: 2. This CDR3 is CSADRMNTEAFF. The CDR3 DNA reads as TGCAGCGCGGACAGGATGAACACTGAAGCTTTCTTT. Full variable domain (outside the CDR3, taken from reference TRBV29-1 and TRBJ1-1): SAVISQKPSRDICQRGTSLTIQCQVDSQVTMMFWYRQQPGQSLTLIATANQGSEATYESGFVIDKFPISRPNLTFSTLTVSNMSPEDSSIYLCSADRMNTEAFFGQGTRLTVV.

The chain combines TRBV6-6 with TRBJ2-2, with D hard to call. V was trimmed by 2 bases and J by 8 bases, leaving 6 bases between them. Germline V gene data show CDR1 as MNHNY and CDR2 as SVGAGI (reference sequence). This CDR3 is built from 12 residues. The CDR3 region is CASSYPRGELFF. The CDR3 coding sequence is TGTGCCAGCAGTTACCCCCGGGGGGAGCTGTTTTTT.

This rearrangement joins TRBV9 to TRBJ1-2; 7 bases are shared with TRBD1. Germline CDR1 reads SGDLS; CDR2 reads YYNGEE. The CDR3 covers 15 residues. Trimming removed 4 bases from V and 2 bases from J; junction bases left unmatched: 8. The CDR3 reads CASSPSGQKNYGYTF. DNA of the CDR3: TGTGCCAGCAGCCCCTCGGGACAGAAAAACTATGGCTACACCTTC.

The chain recombines TRBV7-3 with TRBJ1-1; D call uncertain. The CDR3 covers 16 residues. Germline CDR1 SGHTA, CDR2 FQGTGA. Trimming took off 1 base at V and 6 bases at J, with 18 bases between the two ends. CDR3 sequence (DNA): TGTGCCAGCAGCTTAAGAAGGTCGGGTGGCGGAGCTGAAGCTTTCTTT. This translates into CASSLRRSGGGAEAFF.

This clone appeared a single time. This sequence joins TRBV6-5 and TRBJ2-1, with 7 bases lining up with TRBD1. Germline V gives CDR1 MNHEY, CDR2 SVGAGI. This CDR3 comprises 14 residues. Trimming at V came to 0 bases and at J to 4 bases, leaving 0 bases not matched to a gene. This CDR3 is CASSYSTGYNEQFF. CDR3 coding DNA: TGTGCCAGCAGTTACTCGACAGGGTACAATGAGCAGTTCTTC.

CDR3 protein: CASSLSQNEDRTIYNEQFF. The CDR3 nucleotides read TGTGCCAGCAGCTTGTCTCAAAACGAGGACAGGACCATCTACAATGAGCAGTTCTTC. The chain has TRBV7-6 and TRBJ2-1, with 7 bases identical to TRBD1. V lost 3 bases and J lost 3; bases outside the gene matches: 17. The CDR3 consists of 19 residues. CDR1 is SGHVS and CDR2 is FNYEAQ in the germline V gene.

CDR3: CASSLMGTGGTYEQYF. The DNA for the CDR3 is TGTGCCAGCAGCTTAATGGGGACAGGGGGTACCTACGAGCAGTACTTC. This chain links TRBV7-2 with TRBJ2-7, with 11 bases identical to TRBD1. Germline V CDR1 and CDR2: SGHTA, FQGNSA. The CDR3 runs 16 residues. The trim removed 2 bases at V and 2 bases at J, leaving 5 bases unmatched.

The V gene is TRBV7-9, the J gene TRBJ1-5, with a weak D call TRBD1 (6 bases). Trimming shortened V by 4 bases and J by 4 bases, and 8 bases separated the two germline ends. CDR3 length: 13 residues. CDR1 SEHNR and CDR2 FQNEAQ come from the germline V gene (reference sequence). The chain's CDR3 is CASSWGQNQPQHF. CDR3 bases: TGTGCCAGCAGCTGGGGGCAAAATCAGCCCCAGCATTTT.

The table lists this clone with a count of one. The gene calls are TRBV13 and TRBJ2-3; weak D call: TRBD1 (6 bases). Germline lookup yields CDR1 PRHDT and CDR2 FYEKMQ (reference sequence). The CDR3 has 19 amino acids. The V end was cut by 5 bases, the J end by 3 bases, with 27 bases between. CDR3 in DNA: TGTGCCAGCAGCCCCATATGGGCAGGGGCCCCAACTAAAACAGATACGCAGTATTTT. This translates into CASSPIWAGAPTKTDTQYF. The full variable domain, rest sourced from reference TRBV13 and TRBJ2-3, is AAGVIQSPRHLIKEKRETATLKCYPIPRHDTVYWYQQGPGQDPQFLISFYEKMQSDKGSIPDRFSAQQFSDYHSELNMSSLELGDSALYFCASSPIWAGAPTKTDTQYFGPGTRLTVL.

The chain has TRBV30 and TRBJ1-1; 9 bases agree with TRBD1. Losses at the gene ends were 7 bases for V and 4 bases for J; bases not matched to a gene: 10. CDR3 length equals 14 residues. CDR1 and CDR2 from the germline V gene are GTSNPN and SVGIG (reference sequence). The CDR3 DNA reads as TGTGCCTCCTCCGGGACAGGGAGCCTCACTGAAGCTTTCTTT. Translating gives CASSGTGSLTEAFF.

The genes are TRBV6-4 and TRBJ2-2; 10 bases match TRBD2. V gave up 11 bases and J gave up 5 bases; unmatched junction bases: 11. Germline V gene lookup returns CDR1 MRHNA and CDR2 SNTAGT. The CDR3 contains 15 residues. CDR3 bases: TGTGCCTCACGCCCGGGGACTAGCGAAACCGGGGAGCTGTTTTTT. This gives the protein CASRPGTSETGELFF.

The chain carries TRBV30 and TRBJ1-5, with 8 nucleotides matching TRBD1. The V segment lost 0 bases and the J segment 6 bases; nucleotides outside the gene matches: 10. The CDR3 spans 16 residues. In germline, CDR1 is GTSNPN, CDR2 SVGIG (reference sequence). The CDR3 is CAWSVRTGSVRQPQHF. The CDR3 DNA follows: TGTGCCTGGAGTGTTCGGACAGGGTCGGTACGTCAGCCCCAGCATTTT.